These T cell receptor beta chains were read from a single sample in a study of identical twins. TCRdb independently ran MiXCR on the 5' RACE reads; one entry per CDR3 protein. The sample has hundreds of thousands of distinct CDR3 sequences, about 12% seen once. Another study also made use of these data, one on yellow fever vaccine responses in identical twins.

Input material: PBMCs. The receptors were gathered from a woman between 18 and 29 years old in good health. CDR3s include the opening cysteine and the closing phenylalanine or tryptophan. Fields, in order: clone size, V gene, J gene, D gene, CDR3 DNA, CDR3 protein. D genes are given only for firm matches. A clone size is listed for some rows: how often the clone was seen (once, few, many), or a class if it is expanded.

>.|TRBV3-1|TRBJ2-7|TRBD2
TGTGCCAGCGGCGAGACTAGCGGACCTGTCTACGAGCAGTACTTC
CASGETSGPVYEQYF
>few|TRBV15|TRBJ2-3|.
TGTGCCACCAGCAGGGGGTCCGGAACAGATACGCAGTATTTT
CATSRGSGTDTQYF
>once|TRBV28|TRBJ2-3|.
TGTGCCAGCAGTTTCTTAGCGCCCCGCACAGATACGCAGTATTTT
CASSFLAPRTDTQYF
>few|TRBV27|TRBJ2-6|.
TGTGCCAGCAGTTTTTCGATCTCTGGGGCCAACGTCCTGACTTTC
CASSFSISGANVLTF
>many|TRBV2|TRBJ1-4|TRBD1
TGTGCCAGCAGTGCCGGGACAGGGGGTGAAAAACTGTTTTTT
CASSAGTGGEKLFF
>few|TRBV6-1|TRBJ2-1|.
TGTGCCAGCATCATCCAGGGGGGGGCCTACAATGAGCAGTTCTTC
CASIIQGGAYNEQFF
>many|TRBV5-5|TRBJ2-7|.
TGTGCCAGCAGCTTTGGGCAGGGAACCTACGAGCAGTACTTC
CASSFGQGTYEQYF
>few|TRBV5-1|TRBJ2-2|.
TGCGCCAGTTCCCCCCAGGCGGGGACGAACACCGGGGAGCTGTTTTTT
CASSPQAGTNTGELFF
>few|TRBV10-3|TRBJ2-1|.
TGTGCCATCAGTGAGAACAGGGACCATGAGCAGTTCTTC
CAISENRDHEQFF
>few|TRBV6-1|TRBJ2-7|TRBD1
TGTGCCAGCATTAGGGACAGGGGAGGTTACGAGCAGTACTTC
CASIRDRGGYEQYF
>few|TRBV6-5|TRBJ2-3|TRBD2
TGTGCCAGCAGTTACGTCACTAGCGGGAGAAGGGATACGCAGTATTTT
CASSYVTSGRRDTQYF
>.|TRBV24-1|TRBJ2-1|.
TGTGCCACCAGTGATTTGGGGTTGGCCTACAATGAGCAGTTCTTC
CATSDLGLAYNEQFF
>.|TRBV12-3/TRBV12-4|TRBJ1-2|.
TGTGCCAGCACCTTTACAGGGAGTGGCTACACCTTC
CASTFTGSGYTF
>many|TRBV27|TRBJ2-3|TRBD1
TGTGCCAGCTACCAACAGGGGGGTGGTGATACGCAGTATTTT
CASYQQGGGDTQYF
>few|TRBV3-1|TRBJ2-7|.
TGTGCCAGCAGCCAAGTCCTAGACAGGTCCTACGAGCAGTACTTC
CASSQVLDRSYEQYF
>many|TRBV12-3/TRBV12-4|TRBJ2-1|.
TGTGCCAGCAGTTTACCGGGACACCACTCCTACAATGAGCAGTTCTTC
CASSLPGHHSYNEQFF
>.|TRBV29-1|TRBJ2-1|TRBD2
TGCAGCGTTGAAGAACCGACTAGCGGGGGGAACGGTGAGCAGTTCTTC
CSVEEPTSGGNGEQFF
>.|TRBV15|TRBJ2-3|.
TGTGCCACCAGCAGAGTCAGACAGACAGATACGCAGTATTTT
CATSRVRQTDTQYF
>.|TRBV29-1|TRBJ1-3|.
TGCAGCGTTGTTTTGGGGTCCTCTGGAAACACCATATATTTT
CSVVLGSSGNTIYF
>few|TRBV6-5|TRBJ2-3|.
TGTGCCAGCAGTACTAGGACAGACGGCACAGATACGCAGTATTTT
CASSTRTDGTDTQYF
>few|TRBV20-1|TRBJ2-7|.
TGCAGTGCTACCGACCTGAGCTCCTACGAGCAGTACTTC
CSATDLSSYEQYF
>few|TRBV2|TRBJ1-4|.
TGTGCCAGCAGTGCTGTCAGCGATAATGAAAAACTGTTTTTT
CASSAVSDNEKLFF
>few|TRBV19|TRBJ2-1|.
TGTGCCAGTAGTATAGATTCAGGGAGGAATGAGCAGTTCTTC
CASSIDSGRNEQFF
>.|TRBV7-6|TRBJ2-2|.
TGTGCCACCAACCAACCGGGGGGCACAATCACCGGGGAGCTGTTTTTT
CATNQPGGTITGELFF
>.|TRBV4-1|TRBJ2-1|TRBD1
TGCGCCAGCAGCCTCCCAGGGGGCCTTGAGCAGTTCTTC
CASSLPGGLEQFF
>.|TRBV27|TRBJ2-1|TRBD1
TGTGCCAGCAGTCTGGTAACAGGGGTGGGTGAGCAGTTCTTC
CASSLVTGVGEQFF
>.|TRBV10-2|TRBJ2-1|TRBD2
TGCGCCAGCAGTGTACTAGCGGGCAACAATGAGCAGTTCTTC
CASSVLAGNNEQFF
>.|TRBV18|TRBJ2-7|.
TGTGCCAGCTCAGTAGTGGTGGAGTACGAGCAGTACTTC
CASSVVVEYEQYF
>.|TRBV10-3|TRBJ2-1|TRBD2
TGTGCCATCAGTGAGTCGCTACTTCGGCTAGCGGGAACGAGCTCCTACAATGAGCAGTTCTTC
CAISESLLRLAGTSSYNEQFF
>.|TRBV5-1|TRBJ2-1|TRBD2
TGCGCCAGCAGCCCAAACTTGAGCGGGGGCGTTTACAATGAGCAGTTCTTC
CASSPNLSGGVYNEQFF
>few|TRBV5-1|TRBJ1-6|TRBD1
TGCGCCAGCAGTCGTACCGGGACAGGGAGGATCATGCGGAATTCACCCCTCCACTTT
CASSRTGTGRIMRNSPLHF
>many|TRBV7-2|TRBJ2-1|.
TGTGCCAGCAGCTTATTTGAGCAGTTCTTC
CASSLFEQFF